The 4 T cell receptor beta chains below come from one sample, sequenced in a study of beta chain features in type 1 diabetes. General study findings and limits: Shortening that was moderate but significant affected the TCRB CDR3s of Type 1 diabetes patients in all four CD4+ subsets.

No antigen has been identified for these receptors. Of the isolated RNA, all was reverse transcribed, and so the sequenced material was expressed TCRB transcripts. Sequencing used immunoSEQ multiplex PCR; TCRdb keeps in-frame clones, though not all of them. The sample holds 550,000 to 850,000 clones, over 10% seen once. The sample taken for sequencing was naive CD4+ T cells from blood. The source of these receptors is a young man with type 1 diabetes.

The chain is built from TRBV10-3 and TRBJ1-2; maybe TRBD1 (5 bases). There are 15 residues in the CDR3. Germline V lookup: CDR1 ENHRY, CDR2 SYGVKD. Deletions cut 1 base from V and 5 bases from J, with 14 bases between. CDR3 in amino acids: CAISEYPGTEYGYTF. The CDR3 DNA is TGTGCCATCAGTGAGTACCCCGGGACGGAGTATGGCTACACCTTC.

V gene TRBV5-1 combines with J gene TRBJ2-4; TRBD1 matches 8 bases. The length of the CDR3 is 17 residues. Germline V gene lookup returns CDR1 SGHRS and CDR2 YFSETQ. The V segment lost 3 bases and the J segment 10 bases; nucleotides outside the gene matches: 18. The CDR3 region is CASSSLQGAPETWIQYF. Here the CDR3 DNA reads TGCGCCAGCAGCTCACTCCAGGGGGCCCCGGAAACATGGATTCAGTACTTC.

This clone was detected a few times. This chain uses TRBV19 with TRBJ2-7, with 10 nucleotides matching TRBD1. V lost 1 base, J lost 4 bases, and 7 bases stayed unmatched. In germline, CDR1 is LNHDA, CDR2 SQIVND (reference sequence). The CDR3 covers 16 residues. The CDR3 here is CASSIVWGQGIYEQYF. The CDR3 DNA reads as TGTGCCAGTAGTATAGTTTGGGGACAGGGGATTTACGAGCAGTACTTC.

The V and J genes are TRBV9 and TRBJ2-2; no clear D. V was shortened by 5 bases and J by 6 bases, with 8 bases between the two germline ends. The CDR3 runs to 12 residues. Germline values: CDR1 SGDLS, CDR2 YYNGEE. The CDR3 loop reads CASSLDPGELFF. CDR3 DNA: TGTGCCAGCAGTCTGGATCCCGGGGAGCTGTTTTTT.